The next 30 T cell receptor beta chains were all read from a single sample in a study of graft-versus-host responses after intestinal transplantation. Data came from immunoSEQ multiplex PCR; TCRdb stores just in-frame clones and leaves some out. The sample gives around 99,000 clones, roughly 87% of which show up once; around 0.76% is in the top ten. Antigens for these TCRs are unknown. Sequences were derived from unstimulated CD4+ T cells sorted from spleen or lymph node cells, sampled before transplant. The receptors shown here come from a human donor who was the organ donor for an intestinal transplant.

A note on this clone: One junction end does not reproduce the germline sequence, and a read error may be involved. The chain links TRBV2 to TRBJ1-2; D gene uncertain. This CDR3 is built from 12 residues. Germline assignment: CDR1 SNHLY and CDR2 FYNNEI. The CDR3 nucleotides are TGTGCCAGCAGTGTCCCTCCCGGGGTGCGTGCCTTC. As protein: CASSVPPGVRAF. The variable domain in full, with the rest retrieved from reference TRBV2 and TRBJ1-2, is EPEVTQTPSHQVTQMGQEVILRCVPISNHLYFYWYRQILGQKVEFLVSFYNNEISEKSEIFDDQFSVERPDGSNFTLKIRSTKLEDSAMYFCASSVPPGVRAFGSGTRLTVV.

J is TRBJ2-5 and V is TRBV2; TRBD1 agrees at 10 bases. The J call may be faulty, since TRBJ2-7 better matches the DNA end. The CDR3 length is 16 residues. Germline CDR1 and CDR2: SNHLY and FYNNEI. For the CDR3, the DNA is TGTGCCAGCAGTGACGTAAGAGGACAGGGGGCCTACGAGCAGTACTTC. This encodes CASSDVRGQGAYEQYF.

V usage is TRBV6-5 and J usage is TRBJ2-2; D is perhaps TRBD2 (6 bases). CDR1 is MNHEY, CDR2 SVGAGI, per germline. The CDR3 has 14 amino acids. Between the trimmed V and J ends, which lost 4 bases and 6 bases, there was a span of 12 bases. DNA of the CDR3: TGTGCCAGCAGTTTCGCTAGCGAAGCCGGGGAGCTGTTTTTT. It translates to CASSFASEAGELFF.

The chain couples TRBV5-1 to TRBJ2-5; 7 nucleotides align to TRBD1. J was trimmed by 5 bases and V by 0 bases; bases with no gene match: 7. Germline V gene lookup returns CDR1 SGHRS and CDR2 YFSETQ. The CDR3 is 15 residues long. CDR3 region: CASSLVPDRVETQYF. For the CDR3, the DNA is TGCGCCAGCAGCTTGGTCCCCGACAGGGTTGAGACCCAGTACTTC. The full variable domain, with the rest looked up from reference TRBV5-1 and TRBJ2-5, is KAGVTQTPRYLIKTRGQQVTLSCSPISGHRSVSWYQQTPGQGLQFLFEYFSETQRNKGNFPGRFSGRQFSNSRSEMNVSTLELGDSALYLCASSLVPDRVETQYFGPGTRLLVL.

The rearrangement links TRBV7-2 to TRBJ1-5, with unresolved D. The V and J ends lost 0 bases and 7 bases respectively, with 10 bases between them. Germline values: CDR1 SGHTA, CDR2 FQGNSA. The CDR3 consists of 14 residues. The CDR3 DNA reads TGTGCCAGCAGCTTAGCTCATACGGGACAGCCCCAGCATTTT. Translation: CASSLAHTGQPQHF.

The chain links TRBV6-5 to TRBJ1-5; no reliable D call. Germline V CDR1 and CDR2: MNHEY, SVGAGI. This CDR3 is built from 13 residues. Deletions cut 5 bases from V and 7 bases from J, with 12 bases between. This CDR3 reads CASSLRSDQPQHF. Written as DNA, the CDR3 is TGTGCCAGCAGTCTTAGGAGTGACCAGCCCCAGCATTTT.

This clone was detected only a few times. The CDR3 sequence is CASSYKWEAGYEQYF. The CDR3 region has the DNA TGTGCCAGCAGTTACAAATGGGAGGCCGGCTACGAGCAGTACTTC. This sequence joins TRBV6-5 and TRBJ2-7; D perhaps matches TRBD2 (6 bases). Germline assignment: CDR1 MNHEY and CDR2 SVGAGI. Deletions cut 2 bases from V and 3 bases from J, with 14 bases between. This CDR3 contains 15 residues.

This clone was counted a few times. This specimen includes other DNA sequences encoding the same CDR3. This chain uses TRBV11-2 with TRBJ2-5; D gene ambiguous. CDR1 and CDR2 (germline): SGHAT, FQNNGV. Trimming removed 5 bases at V and 1 base at J, with 2 bases between. CDR3 length equals 11 residues. The CDR3 spells CASSPQETQYF. CDR3 bases: TGTGCCAGCAGCCCCCAAGAGACCCAGTACTTC.

The rearrangement joins TRBV28 to TRBJ2-4; D perhaps matches TRBD2 (5 bases). CDR1 and CDR2 (germline): MDHEN, SYDVKM. The V gene lost 3 bases and the J gene lost 4 bases, with 7 bases spanning the gap. This CDR3 is built from 13 residues. The CDR3 nucleotides are TGTGCCAGCAGTTTGGAGGTTAAAAACATTCAGTACTTC. Its protein is CASSLEVKNIQYF. Full variable domain (missing parts from reference TRBV28 and TRBJ2-4): DVKVTQSSRYLVKRTGEKVFLECVQDMDHENMFWYRQDPGLGLRLIYFSYDVKMKEKGDIPEGYSVSREKKERFSLILESASTNQTSMYLCASSLEVKNIQYFGAGTRLSVL.

V is TRBV27 and J is TRBJ2-7; 10 nucleotides match TRBD2. CDR1 is MNHEY and CDR2 is SMNVEV in the germline V gene (reference sequence). V was clipped by 6 bases and J by 5 bases; unmatched bases: 13. This CDR3 is 16 amino acids long. This CDR3 reads CASSPLIAGGADEQYF. The DNA of the CDR3 is TGTGCCAGCAGCCCACTCATAGCGGGAGGTGCTGACGAGCAGTACTTC.

The V gene is TRBV6-5, the J gene TRBJ1-6, with a tentative D call TRBD1 (5 bases). The CDR3 is made up of 14 amino acids. Trimming removed 7 bases from V and 7 bases from J, with 14 bases in between. CDR1 is MNHEY and CDR2 is SVGAGI in the germline V gene. Here the CDR3 DNA reads TGTGCCAGCACTCGCGGCGGGGGAAATTCACCCCTCCACTTT. Translating gives CASTRGGGNSPLHF.

This clone has just a few counts. V gene TRBV6-5 combines with J gene TRBJ1-5, with a tentative D call TRBD1 (5 bases). The CDR3 consists of 13 residues. Trimming shortened V by 7 bases and J by 5 bases, and 12 bases separated the two germline ends. The germline V gene has CDR1 MNHEY and CDR2 SVGAGI. CDR3 region: CASTMRGDQPQHF. The CDR3 DNA sequence: TGTGCCAGCACCATGCGGGGGGATCAGCCCCAGCATTTT.

The genes are TRBV7-2 and TRBJ2-5; D may be TRBD1 (5 bases). The length of the CDR3 is 13 residues. Germline CDR1 reads SGHTA; CDR2 reads FQGNSA. With 3 bases removed from V and 3 bases from J, the gap between germline ends came to 8 bases. CDR3 in DNA: TGTGCCAGCAGCTTCGGCAGGGAAGAGACCCAGTACTTC. Translation: CASSFGREETQYF. Looking up the rest from reference TRBV7-2 and TRBJ2-5 gives the full variable domain: GAGVSQSPSNKVTEKGKDVELRCDPISGHTALYWYRQSLGQGLEFLIYFQGNSAPDKSGLPSDRFSAERTGGSVSTLTIQRTQQEDSAVYLCASSFGREETQYFGPGTRLLVL.

The chain carries TRBV6-1 and TRBJ2-1; tentatively, D is TRBD1 (6 bases). The germline CDR1 and CDR2 sequences are MNHNS and SASEGT. CDR3 length: 15 amino acids. V was shortened by 0 bases and J by 4 bases, with 10 bases between the two germline ends. The CDR3 region is CASSEARGNYNEQFF. The CDR3 nucleotides read TGTGCCAGCAGTGAAGCCAGGGGCAATTACAATGAGCAGTTCTTC.

V usage is TRBV5-5 and J usage is TRBJ2-4; D call uncertain. V was clipped by 4 bases and J by 8 bases, with 19 bases between them. The germline V gene encodes CDR1 SGHKS and CDR2 YYEKEE (reference sequence). This CDR3 comprises 15 residues. The CDR3 coding sequence is TGTGCCAGCAGCACCAGACTCGGGTTGGGGTACATTCAGTACTTC. It specifies CASSTRLGLGYIQYF.

The gene calls are TRBV9 and TRBJ2-1; 9 bases agree with TRBD1. V shed 4 bases, J shed 7 bases, and the junction held 9 bases outside the gene matches. The germline gives CDR1 SGDLS, CDR2 YYNGEE. This CDR3 has 15 amino acids. The CDR3: CASSTGTGKFNEQFF. The CDR3 bases are TGTGCCAGCAGCACCGGGACAGGGAAGTTTAATGAGCAGTTCTTC.

This clone was counted once. This chain connects TRBV19 to TRBJ1-4; 8 bases map to TRBD1. Germline V gene sequence: CDR1 LNHDA, CDR2 SQIVND (reference sequence). Trimming cost V 8 bases and J 3 bases; bases outside gene matches: 11. This CDR3 region has 16 residues. The CDR3 DNA reads TGTGCCAGTTCCGGACAGGGAAAATCGCCTAATGAAAAACTGTTTTTT. Translated: CASSGQGKSPNEKLFF.

The rearrangement uses TRBV4-2 and TRBJ2-1; maybe TRBD2 (5 bases). The CDR3 sequence is 17 residues long. V shed 0 bases and J shed 8 bases, with 20 bases lying between them. Germline lookup yields CDR1 LGHNA and CDR2 YNFKEQ. CDR3 coding DNA: TGTGCCAGCAGCCAAGATCGGCGGGTCCGCCCTGTGGATGAGCAGTTCTTC. Translation gives CASSQDRRVRPVDEQFF.

V and J are TRBV5-1 and TRBJ2-2, with 7 bases identical to TRBD2. The germline gives CDR1 SGHRS, CDR2 YFSETQ. After removal of 1 base from V and 0 bases from J, the junction contained 12 bases not matched to a gene. This CDR3 has 19 residues. CDR3 sequence: CASSLRPLGLFANTGELFF. CDR3 nucleotide sequence: TGCGCCAGCAGCTTGCGGCCATTGGGACTATTCGCGAACACCGGGGAGCTGTTTTTT.

CDR3 sequence (DNA): TGTGCCAGCAGCCAAAGCGGGACAGGGGGCGCCGAGCAGTACTTC. Its translation: CASSQSGTGGAEQYF. The rearrangement links TRBV7-9 to TRBJ2-7; 12 bases are a match to TRBD1. The CDR3 spans 15 residues. The junction had 8 bases not matched to a gene; V was cut back by 5 bases and J by 6 bases. Germline CDR1 and CDR2: SEHNR and FQNEAQ (reference sequence).

The chain employs TRBV6-1 and TRBJ1-3; D gene ambiguous. V was shortened by 3 bases and J by 0 bases, with 9 bases between the two germline ends. In germline, CDR1 is MNHNS, CDR2 SASEGT. This CDR3 contains 15 residues. The CDR3 bases are TGTGCCAGCAGTGAGGCTCCGAGCTCTGGAAACACCATATATTTT. This codes for CASSEAPSSGNTIYF.

The CDR3 DNA reads as TGTGCCAGCAGTAGGGAAGCAGGGGCCTACGAGCAGTACTTC. This encodes CASSREAGAYEQYF. This chain links TRBV6-4 with TRBJ2-7; weak D call: TRBD1 (6 bases). Germline V gene data show CDR1 as MRHNA and CDR2 as SNTAGT. Trimming took off 5 bases at V and 2 bases at J, with 13 bases between the two ends. The CDR3 spans 14 residues.

J is TRBJ2-7 and V is TRBV5-1, with D perhaps assigned TRBD1 or TRBD2 (5 bases each). V gave up 0 bases and J gave up 2 bases, with 9 bases separating them. The CDR3 extends over 14 amino acids. Germline CDR1 is SGHRS and CDR2 is YFSETQ. DNA of the CDR3: TGCGCCAGCAGCTTGGACCCGGGGCCCTACGAGCAGTACTTC. Its protein product is CASSLDPGPYEQYF.

This clone was counted a single time. For the CDR3, the DNA is TGTGCCAGCGCAGGGGCCTACAATGAGCAGTTCTTC. Protein sequence: CASAGAYNEQFF. The chain combines TRBV6-5 with TRBJ2-1; D is possibly TRBD1 (6 bases). The length of the CDR3 is 12 residues. With 8 bases removed from V and 2 bases from J, the gap between germline ends came to 7 bases. Germline CDR1 reads MNHEY; CDR2 reads SVGAGI.

This chain joins TRBV19 and TRBJ2-5, with TRBD1 as a possible D gene (6 bases). The CDR3 has 14 amino acids. Per the germline V gene, CDR1 is LNHDA and CDR2 is SQIVND (reference sequence). The V gene lost 2 bases and the J gene lost 1 base, with 8 bases spanning the gap. CDR3 in amino acids: CASSIQGTQETQYF. CDR3 coding DNA: TGTGCCAGTAGTATACAGGGGACCCAAGAGACCCAGTACTTC.

The DNA of the CDR3 is TGCGCCAGCAGCTTGGACAGGGTTTCGAACACCGGGGAGCTGTTTTTT. Protein: CASSLDRVSNTGELFF. The chain is built from TRBV5-1 and TRBJ2-2, with D maybe TRBD1 (6 bases). V lost 0 bases and J 0 bases, leaving 9 bases between the germline ends. Germline lookup yields CDR1 SGHRS and CDR2 YFSETQ. The CDR3 runs to 16 residues.

With respect to this clone: A read error may produce the germline difference seen at one junction end. The chain is built from TRBV7-6 and TRBJ1-2, with a possible D match to TRBD1 (6 bases). The germline gives CDR1 SGHVS, CDR2 FNYEAQ. The CDR3 spans 11 residues. DNA of the CDR3: TGTGCCAGCAGCCCCGGGGGGGGCATAAACTTC. Translating gives CASSPGGGINF.

J is TRBJ2-1 and V is TRBV7-9; D might be TRBD2 (6 bases). The germline V gene encodes CDR1 SEHNR and CDR2 FQNEAQ (reference sequence). The ends were cut back, 0 bases at V and 2 bases at J, with 11 bases in the middle. The CDR3 is 16 amino acids. The CDR3 bases are TGTGCCAGCAGCTTAGCGGCGGGGCGAACCTACAATGAGCAGTTCTTC. Encoded protein: CASSLAAGRTYNEQFF.

The chain has TRBV6-6 and TRBJ1-5; D is ambiguous. Trimming removed 6 bases at V and 5 bases at J, with 8 bases between. The CDR3 has 12 amino acids. Germline V CDR1 and CDR2: MNHNY, SVGAGI (reference sequence). For the CDR3, the DNA is TGTGCCAGCAGCACGATGGATCAGCCCCAGCATTTT. Translating it yields CASSTMDQPQHF.

The V and J genes are TRBV6-5 and TRBJ1-4; 7 bases are a match to TRBD1. With 5 bases clipped from V and 6 bases from J, the junction kept 6 bases outside the gene matches. The length of the CDR3 is 14 residues. Germline loops: CDR1 MNHEY, CDR2 SVGAGI. DNA for the CDR3: TGTGCCAGCAGTCGAAACAGGGGAGATGAAAAACTGTTTTTT. It codes for CASSRNRGDEKLFF.